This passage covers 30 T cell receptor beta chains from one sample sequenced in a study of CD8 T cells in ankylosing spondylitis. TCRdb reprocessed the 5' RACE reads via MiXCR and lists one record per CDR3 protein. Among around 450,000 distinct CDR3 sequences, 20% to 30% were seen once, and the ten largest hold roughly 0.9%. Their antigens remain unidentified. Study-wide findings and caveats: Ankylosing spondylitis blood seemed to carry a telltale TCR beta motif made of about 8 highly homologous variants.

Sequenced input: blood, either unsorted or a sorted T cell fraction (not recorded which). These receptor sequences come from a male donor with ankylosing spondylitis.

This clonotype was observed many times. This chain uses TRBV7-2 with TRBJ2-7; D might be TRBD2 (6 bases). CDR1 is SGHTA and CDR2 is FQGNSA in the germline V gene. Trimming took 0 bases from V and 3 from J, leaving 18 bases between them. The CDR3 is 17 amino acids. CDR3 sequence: CASSLAGGVASYYEQYV. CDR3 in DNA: TGTGCCAGCAGCTTAGCCGGAGGGGTAGCGTCATACTACGAGCAGTACGTC.

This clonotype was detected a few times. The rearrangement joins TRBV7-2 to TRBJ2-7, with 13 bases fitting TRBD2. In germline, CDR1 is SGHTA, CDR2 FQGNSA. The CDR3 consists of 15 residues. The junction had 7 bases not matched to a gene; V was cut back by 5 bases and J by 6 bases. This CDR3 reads CASSLGTSGKGEQYF. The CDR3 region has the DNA TGTGCCAGCAGCCTTGGGACTAGCGGGAAGGGCGAGCAGTACTTC. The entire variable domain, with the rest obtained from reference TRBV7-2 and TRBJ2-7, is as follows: GAGVSQSPSNKVTEKGKDVELRCDPISGHTALYWYRQSLGQGLEFLIYFQGNSAPDKSGLPSDRFSAERTGGSVSTLTIQRTQQEDSAVYLCASSLGTSGKGEQYFGPGTRLTVT.

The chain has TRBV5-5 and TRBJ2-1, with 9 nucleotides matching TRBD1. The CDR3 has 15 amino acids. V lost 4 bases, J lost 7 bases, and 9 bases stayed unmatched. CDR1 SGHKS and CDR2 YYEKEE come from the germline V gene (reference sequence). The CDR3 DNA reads TGTGCCAGCAGCAACCGGGACAGGGTAAAAAATGAGCAGTTCTTC. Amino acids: CASSNRDRVKNEQFF.

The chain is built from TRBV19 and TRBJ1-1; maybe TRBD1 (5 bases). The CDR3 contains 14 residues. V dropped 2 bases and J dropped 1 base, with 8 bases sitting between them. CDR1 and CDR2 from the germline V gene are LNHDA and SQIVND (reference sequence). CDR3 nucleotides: TGTGCCAGTAGTATAACAGGAAAGAACACTGAAGCTTTCTTT. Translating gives CASSITGKNTEAFF.

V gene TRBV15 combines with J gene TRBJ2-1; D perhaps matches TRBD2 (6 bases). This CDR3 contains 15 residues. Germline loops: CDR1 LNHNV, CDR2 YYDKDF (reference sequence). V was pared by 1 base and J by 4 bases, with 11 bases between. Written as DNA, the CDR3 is TGTGCCACCAGCAGAGGCGGGGCGGGATACAATGAGCAGTTCTTC. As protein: CATSRGGAGYNEQFF. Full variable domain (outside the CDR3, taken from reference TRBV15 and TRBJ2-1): DAMVIQNPRYQVTQFGKPVTLSCSQTLNHNVMYWYQQKSSQAPKLLFHYYDKDFNNEADTPDNFQSRRPNTSFCFLDIRSPGLGDTAMYLCATSRGGAGYNEQFFGPGTRLTVL.

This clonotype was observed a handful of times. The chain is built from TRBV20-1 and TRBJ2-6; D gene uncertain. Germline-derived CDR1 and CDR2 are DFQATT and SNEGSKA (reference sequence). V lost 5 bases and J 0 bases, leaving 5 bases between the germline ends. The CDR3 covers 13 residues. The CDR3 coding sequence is TGCAGTGCTTCTACCTCTGGGGCCAACGTCCTGACTTTC. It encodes CSASTSGANVLTF.

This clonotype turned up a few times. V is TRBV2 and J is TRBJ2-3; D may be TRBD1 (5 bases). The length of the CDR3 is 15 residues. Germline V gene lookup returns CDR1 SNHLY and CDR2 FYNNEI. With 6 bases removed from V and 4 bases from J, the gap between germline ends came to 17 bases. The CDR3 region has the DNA TGTGCCAGCAGCAGGGCAGGTTCCTCCGCAGATACGCAGTATTTT. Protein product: CASSRAGSSADTQYF.

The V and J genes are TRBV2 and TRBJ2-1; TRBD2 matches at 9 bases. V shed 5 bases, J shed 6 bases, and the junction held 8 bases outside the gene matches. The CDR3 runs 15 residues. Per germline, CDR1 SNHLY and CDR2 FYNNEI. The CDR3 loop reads CASSWASGMGNEQFF. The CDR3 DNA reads TGTGCCAGCAGTTGGGCTAGCGGGATGGGCAATGAGCAGTTCTTC.

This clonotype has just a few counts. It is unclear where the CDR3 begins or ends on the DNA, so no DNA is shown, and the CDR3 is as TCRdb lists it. CDR3 amino acids: CASSFLAGGGYTF. This sequence joins TRBV12-3 or TRBV12-4 and TRBJ1-2; TRBD1 is the table's D call and was not checked against the DNA. The CDR3 comprises 13 residues, both ends counted.

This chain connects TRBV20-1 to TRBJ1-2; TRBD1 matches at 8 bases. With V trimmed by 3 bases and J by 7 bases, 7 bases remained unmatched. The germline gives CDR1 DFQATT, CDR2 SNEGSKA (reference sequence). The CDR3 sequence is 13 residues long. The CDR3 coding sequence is TGCAGTGCTAGTACAGGGGGAGTACTTGGCTACACCTTC. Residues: CSASTGGVLGYTF.

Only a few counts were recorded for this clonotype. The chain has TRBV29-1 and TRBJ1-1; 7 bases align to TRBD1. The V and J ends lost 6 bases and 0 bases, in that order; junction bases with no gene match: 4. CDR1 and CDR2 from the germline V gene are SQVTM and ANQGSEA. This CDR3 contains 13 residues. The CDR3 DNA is TGCAGCGTCAGGGGACAGCTGAACACTGAAGCTTTCTTT. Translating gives CSVRGQLNTEAFF.

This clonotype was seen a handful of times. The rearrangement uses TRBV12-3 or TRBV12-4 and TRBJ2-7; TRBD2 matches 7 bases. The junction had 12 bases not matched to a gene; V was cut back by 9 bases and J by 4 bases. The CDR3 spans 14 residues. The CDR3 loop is CASGRGAGIYEQYF. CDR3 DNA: TGTGCCAGTGGACGAGGAGCGGGGATTTACGAGCAGTACTTC.

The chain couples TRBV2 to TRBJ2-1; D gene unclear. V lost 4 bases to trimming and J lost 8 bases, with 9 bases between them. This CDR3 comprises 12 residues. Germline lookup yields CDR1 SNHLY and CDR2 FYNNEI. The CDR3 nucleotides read TGTGCCAGCAGTGCCGGGCGGTATGAGCAGTTCTTC. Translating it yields CASSAGRYEQFF.

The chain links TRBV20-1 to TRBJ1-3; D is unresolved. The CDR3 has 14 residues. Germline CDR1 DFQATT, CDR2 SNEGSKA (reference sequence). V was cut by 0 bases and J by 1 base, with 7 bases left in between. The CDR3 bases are TGCAGTGCTAGAGATAGTAGGTCTGGAAACACCATATATTTT. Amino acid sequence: CSARDSRSGNTIYF.

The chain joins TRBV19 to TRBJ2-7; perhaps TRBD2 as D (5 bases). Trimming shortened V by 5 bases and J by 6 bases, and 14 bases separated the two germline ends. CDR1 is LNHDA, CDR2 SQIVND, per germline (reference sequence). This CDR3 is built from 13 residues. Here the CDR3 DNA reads TGTGCCAGTAGTTCCTCGGGAAGGCGCGAGCAGTACTTC. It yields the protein CASSSSGRREQYF.

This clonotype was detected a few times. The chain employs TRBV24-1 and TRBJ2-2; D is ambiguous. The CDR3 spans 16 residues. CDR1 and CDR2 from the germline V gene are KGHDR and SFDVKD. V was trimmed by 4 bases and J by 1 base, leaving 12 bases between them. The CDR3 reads CATSDQKTLNTGELFF. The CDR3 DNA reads TGTGCCACCAGTGACCAGAAGACCCTGAACACCGGGGAGCTGTTTTTT.

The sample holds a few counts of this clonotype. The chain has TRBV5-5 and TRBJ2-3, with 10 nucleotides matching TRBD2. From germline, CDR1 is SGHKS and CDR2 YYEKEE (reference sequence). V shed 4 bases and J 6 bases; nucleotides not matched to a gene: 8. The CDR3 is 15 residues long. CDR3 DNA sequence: TGTGCCAGCAGCCGGCTAGCGGGAGTCAGCGATACGCAGTATTTT. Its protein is CASSRLAGVSDTQYF.

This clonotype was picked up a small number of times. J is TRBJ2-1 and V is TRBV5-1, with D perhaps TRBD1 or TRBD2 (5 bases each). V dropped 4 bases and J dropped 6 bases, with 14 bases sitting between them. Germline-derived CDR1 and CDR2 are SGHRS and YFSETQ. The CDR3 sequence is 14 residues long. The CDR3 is CASSQGRGGNEQFF. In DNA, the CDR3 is TGCGCCAGCAGCCAGGGACGAGGTGGCAATGAGCAGTTCTTC.

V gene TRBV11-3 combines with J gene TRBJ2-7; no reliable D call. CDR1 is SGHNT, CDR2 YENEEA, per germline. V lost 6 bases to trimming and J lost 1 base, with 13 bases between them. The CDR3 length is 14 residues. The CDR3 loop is CASSLSSLSYEQYF. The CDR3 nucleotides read TGTGCCAGCAGTCTTTCCTCCTTGTCCTACGAGCAGTACTTC.

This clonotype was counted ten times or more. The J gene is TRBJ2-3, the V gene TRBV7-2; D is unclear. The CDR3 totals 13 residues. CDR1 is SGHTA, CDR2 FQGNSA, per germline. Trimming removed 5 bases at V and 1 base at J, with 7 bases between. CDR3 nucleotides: TGTGCCAGCAGCCCTACCGGCACAGATACGCAGTATTTT. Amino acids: CASSPTGTDTQYF. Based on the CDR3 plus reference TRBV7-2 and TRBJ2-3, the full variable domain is GAGVSQSPSNKVTEKGKDVELRCDPISGHTALYWYRQSLGQGLEFLIYFQGNSAPDKSGLPSDRFSAERTGGSVSTLTIQRTQQEDSAVYLCASSPTGTDTQYFGPGTRLTVL.

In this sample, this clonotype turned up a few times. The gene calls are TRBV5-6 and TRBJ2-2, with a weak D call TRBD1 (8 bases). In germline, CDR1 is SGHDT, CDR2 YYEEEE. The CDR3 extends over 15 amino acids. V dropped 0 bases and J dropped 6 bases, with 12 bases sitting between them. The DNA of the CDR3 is TGTGCCAGCAGCTTGGGGACAGGGAGGGCCGGGGAGCTGTTTTTT. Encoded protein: CASSLGTGRAGELFF.

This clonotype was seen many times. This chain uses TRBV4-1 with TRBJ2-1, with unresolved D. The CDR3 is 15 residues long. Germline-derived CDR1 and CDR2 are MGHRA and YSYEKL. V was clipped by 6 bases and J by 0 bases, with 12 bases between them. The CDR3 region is CASRRLPSSYNEQFF. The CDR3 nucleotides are TGCGCCAGCAGGAGATTACCAAGCTCCTACAATGAGCAGTTCTTC.

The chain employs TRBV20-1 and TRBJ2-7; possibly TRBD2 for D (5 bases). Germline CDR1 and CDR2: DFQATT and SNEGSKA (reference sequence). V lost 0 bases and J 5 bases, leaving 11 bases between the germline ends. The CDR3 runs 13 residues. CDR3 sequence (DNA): TGCAGTGCTAGAGATGACACGGGGAACGAGCAGTACTTC. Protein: CSARDDTGNEQYF.

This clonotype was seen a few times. As DNA, the CDR3 is TGTGCCAGCAGTTTAAAAGCGGGAGGCCCCCGGACCCAGTACTTC. It translates to CASSLKAGGPRTQYF. The chain has TRBV12-3 or TRBV12-4 and TRBJ2-5; 9 nucleotides agree with TRBD2. CDR3 length: 15 residues. V was clipped by 2 bases and J by 7 bases; unmatched bases: 8.

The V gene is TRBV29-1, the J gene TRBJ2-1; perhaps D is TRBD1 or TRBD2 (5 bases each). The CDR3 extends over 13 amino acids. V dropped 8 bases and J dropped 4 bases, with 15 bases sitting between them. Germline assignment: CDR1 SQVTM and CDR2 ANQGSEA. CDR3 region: CSTPGPLYNEQFF. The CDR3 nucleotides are TGCAGCACCCCGGGGCCACTATACAATGAGCAGTTCTTC.

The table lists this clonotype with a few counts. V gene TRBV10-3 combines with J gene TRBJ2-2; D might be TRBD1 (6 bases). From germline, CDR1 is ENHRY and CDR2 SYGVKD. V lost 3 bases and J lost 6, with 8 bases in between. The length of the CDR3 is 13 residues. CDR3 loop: CAISEGQPGELFF. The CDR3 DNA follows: TGTGCCATCAGTGAAGGACAGCCCGGGGAGCTGTTTTTT.

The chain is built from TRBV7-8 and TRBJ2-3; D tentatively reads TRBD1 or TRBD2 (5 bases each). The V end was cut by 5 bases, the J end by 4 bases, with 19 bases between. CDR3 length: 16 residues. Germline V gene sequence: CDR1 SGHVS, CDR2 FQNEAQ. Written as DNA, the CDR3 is TGTGCCAGCAGCCTGCGACTGGGGGATAATGCAGATACGCAGTATTTT. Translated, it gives CASSLRLGDNADTQYF.

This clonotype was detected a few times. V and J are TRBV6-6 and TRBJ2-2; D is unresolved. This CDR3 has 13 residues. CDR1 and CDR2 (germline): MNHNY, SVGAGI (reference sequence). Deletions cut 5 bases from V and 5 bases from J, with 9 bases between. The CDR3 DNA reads TGTGCCAGCAGTACTACCGAAACCGGGGAGCTGTTTTTT. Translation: CASSTTETGELFF.

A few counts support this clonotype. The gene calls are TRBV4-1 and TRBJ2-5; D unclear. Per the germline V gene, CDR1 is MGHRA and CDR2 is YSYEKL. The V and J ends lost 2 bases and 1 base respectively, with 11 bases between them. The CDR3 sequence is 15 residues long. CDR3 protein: CASSQLLAVQETQYF. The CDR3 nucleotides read TGCGCCAGCAGCCAATTGCTTGCGGTCCAAGAGACCCAGTACTTC.

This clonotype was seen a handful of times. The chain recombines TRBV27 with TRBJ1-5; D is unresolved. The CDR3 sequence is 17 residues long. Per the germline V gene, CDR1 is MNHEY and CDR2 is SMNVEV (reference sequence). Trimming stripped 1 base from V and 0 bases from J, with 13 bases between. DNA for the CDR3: TGTGCCAGCAGTTTATTTCACCCCCTCGGTAGCAATCAGCCCCAGCATTTT. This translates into CASSLFHPLGSNQPQHF.